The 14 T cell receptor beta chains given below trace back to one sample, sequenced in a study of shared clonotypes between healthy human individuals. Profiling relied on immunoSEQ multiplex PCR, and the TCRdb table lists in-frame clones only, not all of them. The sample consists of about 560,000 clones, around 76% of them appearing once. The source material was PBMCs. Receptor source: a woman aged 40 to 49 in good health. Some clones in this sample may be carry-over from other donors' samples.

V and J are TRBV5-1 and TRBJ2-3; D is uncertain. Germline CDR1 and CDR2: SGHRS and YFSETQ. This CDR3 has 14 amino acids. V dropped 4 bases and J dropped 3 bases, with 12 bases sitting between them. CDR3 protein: CASSPLGITDTQYF. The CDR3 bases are TGCGCCAGCAGCCCCTTGGGGATAACAGATACGCAGTATTTT.

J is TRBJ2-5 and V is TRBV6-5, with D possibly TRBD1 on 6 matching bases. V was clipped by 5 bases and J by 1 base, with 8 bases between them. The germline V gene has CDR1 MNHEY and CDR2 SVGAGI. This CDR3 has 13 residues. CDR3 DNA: TGTGCCAGCAGTGGACAGTCCCAAGAGACCCAGTACTTC. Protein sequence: CASSGQSQETQYF.

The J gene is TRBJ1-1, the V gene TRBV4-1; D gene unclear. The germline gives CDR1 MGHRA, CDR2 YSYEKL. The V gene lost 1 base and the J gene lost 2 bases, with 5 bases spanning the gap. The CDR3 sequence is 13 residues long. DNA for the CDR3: TGCGCCAGCAGCCAAGGAAGAAACACTGAAGCTTTCTTT. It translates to CASSQGRNTEAFF.

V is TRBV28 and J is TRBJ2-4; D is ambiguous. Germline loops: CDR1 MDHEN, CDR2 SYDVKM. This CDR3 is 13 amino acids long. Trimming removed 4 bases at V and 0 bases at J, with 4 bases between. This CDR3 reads CASSSLAKNIQYF. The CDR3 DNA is TGTGCCAGCAGTTCCCTAGCCAAAAACATTCAGTACTTC.

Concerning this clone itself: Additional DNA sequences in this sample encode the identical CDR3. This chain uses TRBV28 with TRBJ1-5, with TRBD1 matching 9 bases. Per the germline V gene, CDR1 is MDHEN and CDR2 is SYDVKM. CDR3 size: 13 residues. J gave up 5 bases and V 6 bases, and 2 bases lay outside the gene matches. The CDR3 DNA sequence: TGTGCCAGCAGCTGGACAGGGGATCAGCCCCAGCATTTT. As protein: CASSWTGDQPQHF.

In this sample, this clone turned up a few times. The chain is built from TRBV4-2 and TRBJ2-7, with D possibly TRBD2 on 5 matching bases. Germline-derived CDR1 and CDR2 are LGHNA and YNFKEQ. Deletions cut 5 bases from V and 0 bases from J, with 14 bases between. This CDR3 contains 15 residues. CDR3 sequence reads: CASSSGTAASYEQYF. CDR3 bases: TGTGCCAGCAGCTCAGGAACAGCGGCCTCCTACGAGCAGTACTTC.

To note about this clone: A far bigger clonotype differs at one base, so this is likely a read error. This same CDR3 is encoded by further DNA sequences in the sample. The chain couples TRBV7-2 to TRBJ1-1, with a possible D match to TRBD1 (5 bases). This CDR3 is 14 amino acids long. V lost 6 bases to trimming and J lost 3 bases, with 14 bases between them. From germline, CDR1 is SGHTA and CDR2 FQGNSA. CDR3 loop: CASSFQGFDTEAFF. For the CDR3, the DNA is TGTGCCAGCAGTTTCCAGGGTTTTGACACTGAAGCTTTCTTT.

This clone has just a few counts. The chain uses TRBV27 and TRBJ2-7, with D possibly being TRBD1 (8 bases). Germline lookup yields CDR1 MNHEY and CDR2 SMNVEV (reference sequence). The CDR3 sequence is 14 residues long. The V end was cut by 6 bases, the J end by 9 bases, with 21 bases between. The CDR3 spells CASRMTGATGGQYF. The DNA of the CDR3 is TGTGCCAGCAGAATGACAGGGGCCACGGGGGGGCAGTACTTC.

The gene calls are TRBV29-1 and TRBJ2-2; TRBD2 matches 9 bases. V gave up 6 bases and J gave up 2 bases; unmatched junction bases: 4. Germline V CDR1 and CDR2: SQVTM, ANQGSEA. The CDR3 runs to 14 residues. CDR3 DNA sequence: TGCAGCGTACTGACTAGCGGCAACACCGGGGAGCTGTTTTTT. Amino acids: CSVLTSGNTGELFF.

The CDR3 region has the DNA TGCAGCGCCCAAGGGGATTCCTACGAGCAGTACTTC. Residues: CSAQGDSYEQYF. The J gene is TRBJ2-7, the V gene TRBV29-1; D might be TRBD1 (5 bases). The CDR3 spans 12 residues. V was trimmed by 7 bases and J by 1 base, leaving 11 bases between them. Germline CDR1 reads SQVTM; CDR2 reads ANQGSEA.

Here the CDR3 reads CAIRLAGGETQYF. The CDR3 nucleotides read TGTGCCATAAGACTAGCGGGAGGAGAGACCCAGTACTTC. The chain uses TRBV10-3 and TRBJ2-5, with 13 bases lining up with TRBD2. Germline assignment: CDR1 ENHRY and CDR2 SYGVKD. The V segment lost 9 bases and the J segment 4 bases; nucleotides outside the gene matches: 2. The CDR3 covers 13 residues.

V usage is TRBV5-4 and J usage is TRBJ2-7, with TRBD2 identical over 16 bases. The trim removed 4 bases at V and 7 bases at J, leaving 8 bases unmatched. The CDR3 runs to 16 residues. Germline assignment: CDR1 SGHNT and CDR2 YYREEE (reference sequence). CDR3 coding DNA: TGTGCCAGCAGCCATGGGACTAGCGGGAGGGCCGGTGAGCAGTACTTC. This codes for CASSHGTSGRAGEQYF.

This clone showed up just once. CDR3: CASSVAVQETQYF. In DNA, the CDR3 is TGTGCCAGCTCGGTAGCGGTCCAAGAGACCCAGTACTTC. The rearrangement uses TRBV2 and TRBJ2-5; possible D gene TRBD2, 6 bases. The CDR3 runs to 13 residues. The V gene's germline CDR1 is SNHLY and CDR2 FYNNEI. Deletions cut 8 bases from V and 1 base from J, with 11 bases between.

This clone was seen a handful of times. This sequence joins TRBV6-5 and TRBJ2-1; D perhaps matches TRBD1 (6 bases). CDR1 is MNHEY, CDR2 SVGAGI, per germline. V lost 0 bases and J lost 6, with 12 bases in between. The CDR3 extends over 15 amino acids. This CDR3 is CASSYSRQGGNEQFF. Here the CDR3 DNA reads TGTGCCAGCAGTTACTCGAGACAAGGGGGCAATGAGCAGTTCTTC.